These 29 T cell receptor beta chains originate from one sample sequenced in a study of cytomegalovirus exposure and HLA in healthy donors. PCR primers comprised 60 Vbeta and 13 Jbeta primers. Data came from immunoSEQ multiplex PCR; TCRdb stores just in-frame clones and leaves some out. The data show about 170,000 clones, 70% to 90% seen once. Sequencing was done on a sample of PBMCs. These receptor sequences come from a man younger than 45 in good health and CMV-seropositive.

This chain joins TRBV7-3 and TRBJ2-1, with 7 bases aligning to TRBD2. Trimming cost V 2 bases and J 1 base; bases outside gene matches: 2. There are 15 residues in the CDR3. The germline V gene encodes CDR1 SGHTA and CDR2 FQGTGA. CDR3 protein: CASSLGLGSYNEQFF. The DNA of the CDR3 is TGTGCCAGCAGCTTAGGACTAGGTTCCTACAATGAGCAGTTCTTC.

V usage is TRBV30 and J usage is TRBJ1-6; maybe TRBD1 (6 bases). CDR1 is GTSNPN and CDR2 is SVGIG in the germline V gene (reference sequence). V lost 3 bases and J lost 9, with 12 bases in between. The CDR3 spans 13 residues. The CDR3, as DNA: TGTGCCTGGAGGGGGGCATCTGCTTCACCCCTCCACTTT. Translation: CAWRGASASPLHF.

V is TRBV6-5 and J is TRBJ1-5; D is undetermined. CDR3 size: 13 residues. V lost 2 bases and J lost 7, with 9 bases in between. From germline, CDR1 is MNHEY and CDR2 SVGAGI. The CDR3 region has the DNA TGTGCCAGCAGTTACAACAGCGGCCAGCCCCAGCATTTT. It specifies CASSYNSGQPQHF.

This chain joins TRBV7-9 and TRBJ2-3; 8 nucleotides align to TRBD2. Trimming at V came to 5 bases and at J to 4 bases, leaving 8 bases not matched to a gene. The CDR3 is 15 amino acids. Germline-derived CDR1 and CDR2 are SEHNR and FQNEAQ (reference sequence). CDR3 loop: CASSHSGGRPDTQYF. CDR3 in DNA: TGTGCCAGCAGCCATTCTGGCGGGAGGCCAGATACGCAGTATTTT.

This clone was seen once. J is TRBJ2-7 and V is TRBV11-2, with 10 bases aligning to TRBD1. This CDR3 has 16 residues. Germline loops: CDR1 SGHAT, CDR2 FQNNGV. Unmatched junction bases numbered 7, after V lost 1 base and J lost 4 bases. The CDR3 reads CASSLGVGTGAYEQYF. In DNA, the CDR3 is TGTGCCAGCAGCTTAGGGGTAGGGACAGGGGCGTACGAGCAGTACTTC.

The chain combines TRBV10-2 with TRBJ2-5, with 11 bases lining up with TRBD1. Germline V gene sequence: CDR1 WSHSY, CDR2 SAAADI. V was pared by 5 bases and J by 5 bases, with 10 bases of the junction left unmatched. The CDR3 extends over 16 amino acids. CDR3 sequence: CASSLAGTGGRETQYF. CDR3 in DNA: TGCGCCAGCAGTTTGGCCGGGACAGGGGGGAGGGAGACCCAGTACTTC.

The rearrangement joins TRBV19 to TRBJ1-2; D call uncertain. The CDR3 loop spans 14 amino acids. The V gene's germline CDR1 is LNHDA and CDR2 SQIVND (reference sequence). Trimming took 5 bases from V and 1 from J, leaving 11 bases between them. CDR3 DNA sequence: TGTGCCAGTAGTCGGCGTGACATTAACTATGGCTACACCTTC. Amino acids: CASSRRDINYGYTF.

The rearrangement links TRBV7-9 to TRBJ2-7, with D perhaps matching TRBD2 (5 bases). CDR1 and CDR2 (germline): SEHNR, FQNEAQ (reference sequence). The CDR3 length is 13 residues. V lost 4 bases and J 5 bases, leaving 12 bases between the germline ends. The CDR3 region has the DNA TGTGCCAGCAGCTCCGGACTTGAGGACGAGCAGTACTTC. It codes for CASSSGLEDEQYF.

This clone has a single count. Here the CDR3 reads CASSLDPISEQFF. The CDR3 DNA follows: TGCGCCAGCAGCTTGGATCCCATCAGTGAGCAGTTCTTC. The chain uses TRBV5-1 and TRBJ2-1; D gene uncertain. V was trimmed by 0 bases and J by 9 bases, leaving 10 bases between them. This CDR3 contains 13 residues. Germline-derived CDR1 and CDR2 are SGHRS and YFSETQ.

The chain links TRBV9 to TRBJ2-2; 8 nucleotides align to TRBD2. The CDR3 contains 16 residues. Germline-derived CDR1 and CDR2 are SGDLS and YYNGEE. Unmatched junction bases numbered 2, after V lost 1 base and J lost 0 bases. In nucleotides, the CDR3 is TGTGCCAGCAGCGTAAGCGGGAGCTCGAACACCGGGGAGCTGTTTTTT. Translation: CASSVSGSSNTGELFF.

This clone was observed a single time. One end of the junction does not line up with germline, which may come from a read error. The chain employs TRBV5-6 and TRBJ1-2; unclear D gene. The length of the CDR3 is 14 residues. Germline values: CDR1 SGHDT, CDR2 YYEEEE. In DNA form, the CDR3 reads TGTGCCAGCATCTTGGGTCGTCTTAACTATGGCTACACCTTC. It translates to CASILGRLNYGYTF.

The V and J genes are TRBV7-9 and TRBJ2-5; unclear D gene. CDR1 and CDR2 from the germline V gene are SEHNR and FQNEAQ (reference sequence). This CDR3 spans 11 amino acids. Trimming removed 5 bases at V and 5 bases at J, with 6 bases between. This CDR3 is CASSAQETQYF. In DNA, the CDR3 is TGTGCCAGCAGCGCCCAGGAGACCCAGTACTTC.

Regarding this clone: Its ends do not fully match the called genes, so a read error is possible. This rearrangement joins TRBV7-7 to TRBJ2-5; D is undetermined. The CDR3 extends over 14 amino acids. Per germline, CDR1 SSHAT and CDR2 FNYEAQ (reference sequence). The CDR3 sequence is CASSLVMVGETQYF. The CDR3 DNA reads as TGTGCTAGCAGCTTAGTAATGGTCGGTGAGACCCAGTACTTC.

This clone was detected a few times. V gene TRBV5-1 combines with J gene TRBJ1-1; TRBD1 might be the D (5 bases). This CDR3 comprises 15 residues. The V gene lost 4 bases and the J gene lost 1 base, with 14 bases spanning the gap. Germline values: CDR1 SGHRS, CDR2 YFSETQ. The CDR3 loop is CASSAQFTGNTEAFF. DNA for the CDR3: TGCGCCAGCAGCGCCCAATTTACAGGGAACACTGAAGCTTTCTTT.

The chain recombines TRBV18 with TRBJ2-7, with 8 nucleotides matching TRBD1. The CDR3 is 14 amino acids. Germline V gene lookup returns CDR1 KGHSH and CDR2 LQKENI. Unmatched junction bases numbered 4, after V lost 3 bases and J lost 3 bases. The CDR3 nucleotides read TGTGCCAGCTCACCGGGGACAGGTCTCTACGAGCAGTACGTC. Translation: CASSPGTGLYEQYV.

The chain employs TRBV11-3 and TRBJ1-2; D possibly corresponds to TRBD1 (6 bases). The CDR3 runs 15 residues. Germline V lookup: CDR1 SGHNT, CDR2 YENEEA. With 2 bases removed from V and 1 base from J, the gap between germline ends came to 11 bases. The CDR3 loop reads CASSLRGGLNYGYTF. As DNA, the CDR3 is TGTGCCAGCAGCTTAAGGGGGGGTCTTAACTATGGCTACACCTTC.

Only one count was recorded for this clone. The chain uses TRBV29-1 and TRBJ1-1; a weak D match, TRBD1 (6 bases). In germline, CDR1 is SQVTM, CDR2 ANQGSEA. The V gene lost 6 bases and the J gene lost 0 bases, with 17 bases spanning the gap. This CDR3 is built from 15 residues. In DNA form, the CDR3 reads TGCAGCGTGGCCGGGACACCCAAGGTGAACACTGAAGCTTTCTTT. Amino acids: CSVAGTPKVNTEAFF.

The V and J genes are TRBV7-2 and TRBJ1-2; TRBD1 aligns across 7 bases. J lost 2 bases, V lost 1 base, and 4 bases had no gene match. CDR1 SGHTA and CDR2 FQGNSA come from the germline V gene. This CDR3 spans 15 amino acids. DNA for the CDR3: TGTGCCAGCAGCTTAGGACCGGGACAGAACTATGGCTACACCTTC. Its protein is CASSLGPGQNYGYTF.

The CDR3 spells CASSVGLAGPSYEQYF. DNA for the CDR3: TGTGCCAGCAGTGTCGGACTAGCGGGGCCGTCCTACGAGCAGTACTTC. This chain joins TRBV6-1 and TRBJ2-5, with 12 bases lining up with TRBD2. The J call may be faulty, since TRBJ2-7 better matches the DNA end. Germline lookup yields CDR1 MNHNS and CDR2 SASEGT. The CDR3 loop spans 16 amino acids.

J is TRBJ1-1 and V is TRBV27, with no clear D. CDR3 length equals 15 residues. The V and J ends lost 3 bases and 3 bases respectively, with 14 bases between them. CDR1 and CDR2 (germline): MNHEY, SMNVEV (reference sequence). The DNA of the CDR3 is TGTGCCAGCAGTTTTACTCCTTCTGCGGACACTGAAGCTTTCTTT. Protein sequence: CASSFTPSADTEAFF.

This sequence joins TRBV5-1 and TRBJ2-5; 7 bases map to TRBD1. The ends lost 3 bases at V and 2 bases at J; junction bases unmatched: 1. CDR1 and CDR2 (germline): SGHRS, YFSETQ. CDR3 length: 13 amino acids. CDR3 protein: CASSWDSQETQYF. The CDR3 nucleotides are TGCGCCAGCAGCTGGGACAGTCAAGAGACCCAGTACTTC.

The J gene is TRBJ2-5, the V gene TRBV5-1; no definite D call. Trimming left V 0 bases short and J 5 bases short, with 11 bases between. The V gene's germline CDR1 is SGHRS and CDR2 YFSETQ. This CDR3 region has 14 residues. The chain's CDR3 is CASSLAPPIETQYF. CDR3 DNA: TGCGCCAGCAGCTTGGCCCCTCCTATCGAGACCCAGTACTTC.

The rearrangement joins TRBV7-8 to TRBJ2-1; D may be TRBD2 (5 bases). The germline CDR1 and CDR2 sequences are SGHVS and FQNEAQ. The CDR3 loop spans 14 amino acids. Deletions cut 4 bases from V and 10 bases from J, with 17 bases between. The CDR3 loop is CASSSRRAREEQFF. DNA of the CDR3: TGTGCCAGCAGCTCACGTCGCGCAAGGGAGGAGCAGTTCTTC.

This chain links TRBV7-2 with TRBJ2-5; a weak D match, TRBD2 (5 bases). Germline-derived CDR1 and CDR2 are SGHTA and FQGNSA. V gave up 2 bases and J gave up 2 bases, with 12 bases separating them. The CDR3 contains 15 residues. This CDR3 reads CASSLRAASQETQYF. The CDR3 DNA reads TGTGCCAGCAGCTTACGAGCGGCCTCTCAAGAGACCCAGTACTTC.

This clone was found once. This chain connects TRBV9 to TRBJ2-3, with 8 bases that match TRBD2. CDR3 size: 17 residues. V was clipped by 0 bases and J by 1 base; unmatched bases: 7. Germline V gene data show CDR1 as SGDLS and CDR2 as YYNGEE. The CDR3 bases are TGTGCCAGCAGCGTAGCGGGAGGGAGCTTTGGCACAGATACGCAGTATTTT. Its protein is CASSVAGGSFGTDTQYF.

Worth noting for this clone: The junction departs from germline at one end; a sequencing error may be responsible. The rearrangement uses TRBV7-9 and TRBJ2-3, with D maybe TRBD2 (6 bases). The CDR3 sequence is 15 residues long. In germline, CDR1 is SEHNR, CDR2 FQNEAQ (reference sequence). The CDR3 loop reads CAGSLRSGDGDTQYF. The CDR3 nucleotides read TGTGCCGGCAGCTTACGTAGCGGAGACGGAGATACGCAGTATTTT.

This chain uses TRBV19 with TRBJ1-1, with D possibly being TRBD1 (5 bases). Trimming removed 4 bases at V and 5 bases at J, with 8 bases between. Germline CDR1 is LNHDA and CDR2 is SQIVND (reference sequence). This CDR3 has 12 amino acids. CDR3 coding DNA: TGTGCCAGTAGTACAGGGCATACTGAAGCTTTCTTT. Encoded protein: CASSTGHTEAFF. The full variable domain, its missing parts supplied by reference TRBV19 and TRBJ1-1, is DGGITQSPKYLFRKEGQNVTLSCEQNLNHDAMYWYRQDPGQGLRLIYYSQIVNDFQKGDIAEGYSVSREKKESFPLTVTSAQKNPTAFYLCASSTGHTEAFFGQGTRLTVV.

The rearrangement uses TRBV5-1 and TRBJ2-5, with 9 bases lining up with TRBD1. CDR3 length: 15 residues. Germline assignment: CDR1 SGHRS and CDR2 YFSETQ. Trimming at V came to 4 bases and at J to 5 bases, leaving 9 bases not matched to a gene. In DNA form, the CDR3 reads TGCGCCAGCAGCCCCGGGACAGGGAGGCTTGAGACCCAGTACTTC. Its translation is CASSPGTGRLETQYF. Based on the CDR3 plus reference TRBV5-1 and TRBJ2-5, the full variable domain is KAGVTQTPRYLIKTRGQQVTLSCSPISGHRSVSWYQQTPGQGLQFLFEYFSETQRNKGNFPGRFSGRQFSNSRSEMNVSTLELGDSALYLCASSPGTGRLETQYFGPGTRLLVL.

V usage is TRBV27 and J usage is TRBJ2-3; the match to TRBD2 covers 8 bases. J lost 2 bases, V lost 4 bases, and 2 bases had no gene match. This CDR3 comprises 14 residues. In germline, CDR1 is MNHEY, CDR2 SMNVEV (reference sequence). The CDR3 sequence: CASSSAGVTDTQYF. The CDR3 region has the DNA TGTGCCAGCAGTTCAGCGGGAGTCACAGATACGCAGTATTTT.